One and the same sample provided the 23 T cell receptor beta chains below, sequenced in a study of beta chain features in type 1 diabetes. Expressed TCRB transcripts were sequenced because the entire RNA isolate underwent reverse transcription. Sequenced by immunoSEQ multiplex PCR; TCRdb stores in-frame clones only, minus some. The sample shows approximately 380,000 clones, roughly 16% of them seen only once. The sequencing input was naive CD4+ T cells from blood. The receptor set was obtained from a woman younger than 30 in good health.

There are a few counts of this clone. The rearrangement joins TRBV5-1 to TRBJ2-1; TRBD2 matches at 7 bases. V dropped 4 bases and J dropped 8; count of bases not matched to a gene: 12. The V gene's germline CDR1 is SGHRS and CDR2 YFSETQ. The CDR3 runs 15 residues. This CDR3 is CASSHGRGSLHEQFF. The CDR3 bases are TGCGCCAGCAGCCACGGGCGGGGGAGTTTGCATGAGCAGTTCTTC.

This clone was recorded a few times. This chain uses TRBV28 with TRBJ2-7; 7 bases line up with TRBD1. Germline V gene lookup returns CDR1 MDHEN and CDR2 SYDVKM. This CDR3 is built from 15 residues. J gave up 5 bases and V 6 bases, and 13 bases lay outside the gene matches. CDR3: CASSEGGTYQDEQYF. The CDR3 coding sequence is TGTGCCAGCAGCGAAGGGGGCACGTATCAGGACGAGCAGTACTTC.

As DNA, the CDR3 is TGTGCCAGCTCACCCTCGGACACCACTGAAGCTTTCTTT. Translating gives CASSPSDTTEAFF. The genes are TRBV18 and TRBJ1-1, with D possibly TRBD1 on 5 matching bases. The V end was cut by 3 bases, the J end by 4 bases, with 9 bases between. The CDR3 extends over 13 amino acids. Germline V CDR1 and CDR2: KGHSH, LQKENI. The full variable domain, in which reference TRBV18 and TRBJ1-1 provide the parts outside the CDR3, is NAGVMQNPRHLVRRRGQEARLRCSPMKGHSHVYWYRQLPEEGLKFMVYLQKENIIDESGMPKERFSAEFPKEGPSILRIQQVVRGDSAAYFCASSPSDTTEAFFGQGTRLTVV.

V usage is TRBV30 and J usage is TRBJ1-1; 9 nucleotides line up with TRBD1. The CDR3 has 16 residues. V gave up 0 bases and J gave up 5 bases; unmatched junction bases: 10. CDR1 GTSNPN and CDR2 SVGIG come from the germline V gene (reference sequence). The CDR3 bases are TGTGCCTGGAGTGTAACGGGACAGGGTATTAGGACTGAAGCTTTCTTT. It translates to CAWSVTGQGIRTEAFF.

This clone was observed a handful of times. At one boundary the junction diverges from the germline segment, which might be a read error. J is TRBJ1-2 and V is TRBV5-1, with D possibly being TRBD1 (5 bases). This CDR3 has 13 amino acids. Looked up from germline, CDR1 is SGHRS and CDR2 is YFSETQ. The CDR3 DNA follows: TGCGCCAGCAGTTTCAACCAGGGAGCCGGGACTATGTTC. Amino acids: CASSFNQGAGTMF.

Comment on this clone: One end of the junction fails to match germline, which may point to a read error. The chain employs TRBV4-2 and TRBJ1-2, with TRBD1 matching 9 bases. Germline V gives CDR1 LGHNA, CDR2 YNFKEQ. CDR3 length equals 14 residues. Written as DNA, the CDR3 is TGTGCCAGCAGCCAATCTCAACCCGGGACAGGGTTAGCCTTC. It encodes CASSQSQPGTGLAF.

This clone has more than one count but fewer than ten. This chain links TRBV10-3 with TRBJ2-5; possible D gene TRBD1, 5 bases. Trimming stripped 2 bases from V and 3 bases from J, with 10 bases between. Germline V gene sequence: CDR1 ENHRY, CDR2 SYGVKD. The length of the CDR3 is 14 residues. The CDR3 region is CAISETGAKETQYF. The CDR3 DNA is TGTGCCATCAGTGAGACAGGCGCAAAAGAGACCCAGTACTTC.

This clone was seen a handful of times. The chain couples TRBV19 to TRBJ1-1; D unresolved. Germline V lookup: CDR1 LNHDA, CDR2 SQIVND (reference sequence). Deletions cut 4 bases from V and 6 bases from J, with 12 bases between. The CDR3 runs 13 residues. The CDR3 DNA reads TGTGCCAGTAGTAAACCGAACAACGCTGAAGCTTTCTTT. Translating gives CASSKPNNAEAFF.

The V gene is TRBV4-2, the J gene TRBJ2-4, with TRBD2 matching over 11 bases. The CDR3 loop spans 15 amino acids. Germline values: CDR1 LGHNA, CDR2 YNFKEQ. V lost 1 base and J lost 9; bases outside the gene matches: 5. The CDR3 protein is CASSQGSGRASIQYF. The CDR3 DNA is TGTGCCAGCAGCCAAGGTAGCGGGAGGGCCTCCATTCAGTACTTC.

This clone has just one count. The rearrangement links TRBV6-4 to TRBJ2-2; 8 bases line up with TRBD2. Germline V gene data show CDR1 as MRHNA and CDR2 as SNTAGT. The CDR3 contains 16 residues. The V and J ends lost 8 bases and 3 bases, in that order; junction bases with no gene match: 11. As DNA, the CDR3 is TGTGCCAGCCGCAGACTACTAGCGGACGACACCGGGGAGCTGTTTTTT. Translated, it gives CASRRLLADDTGELFF.

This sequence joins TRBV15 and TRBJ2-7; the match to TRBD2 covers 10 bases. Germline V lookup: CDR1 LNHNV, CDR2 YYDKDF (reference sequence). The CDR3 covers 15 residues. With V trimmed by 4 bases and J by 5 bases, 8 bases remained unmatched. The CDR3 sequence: CATSNSLAGVHEQYF. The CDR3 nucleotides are TGTGCCACCAGCAATAGTCTAGCGGGGGTCCACGAGCAGTACTTC.

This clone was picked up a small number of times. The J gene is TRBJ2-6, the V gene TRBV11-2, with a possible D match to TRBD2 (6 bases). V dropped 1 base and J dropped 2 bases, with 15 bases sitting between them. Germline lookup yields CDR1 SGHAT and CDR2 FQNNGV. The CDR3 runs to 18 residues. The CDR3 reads CASSLVATRGAGANVLTF. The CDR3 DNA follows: TGTGCCAGCAGCTTAGTGGCTACTCGCGGGGCTGGGGCCAACGTCCTGACTTTC.

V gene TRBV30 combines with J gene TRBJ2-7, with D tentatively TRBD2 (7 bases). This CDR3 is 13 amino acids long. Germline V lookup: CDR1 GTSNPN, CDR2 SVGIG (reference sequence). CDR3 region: CARREGGSYEQYF. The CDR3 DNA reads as TGTGCACGAAGGGAGGGGGGCTCCTACGAGCAGTACTTC.

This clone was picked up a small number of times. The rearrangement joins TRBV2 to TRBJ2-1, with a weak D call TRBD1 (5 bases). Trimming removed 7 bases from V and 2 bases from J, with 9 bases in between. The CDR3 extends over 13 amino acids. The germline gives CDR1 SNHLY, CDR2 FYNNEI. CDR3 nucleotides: TGTGCCAGCAAGACAGAGCCCTACAATGAGCAGTTCTTC. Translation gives CASKTEPYNEQFF.

CDR3 nucleotide sequence: TGTGCCAGCAGTAAGACAGACTCTGGAAACACCATATATTTT. It codes for CASSKTDSGNTIYF. The genes are TRBV2 and TRBJ1-3, with D possibly being TRBD1 (5 bases). The ends were cut back, 5 bases at V and 0 bases at J, with 8 bases in the middle. CDR1 SNHLY and CDR2 FYNNEI come from the germline V gene. The CDR3 runs to 14 residues.

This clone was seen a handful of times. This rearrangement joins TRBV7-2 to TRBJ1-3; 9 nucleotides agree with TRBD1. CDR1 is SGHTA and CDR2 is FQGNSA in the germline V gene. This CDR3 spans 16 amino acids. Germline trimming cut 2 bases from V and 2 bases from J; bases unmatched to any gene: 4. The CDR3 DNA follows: TGTGCCAGCAGCTTACGGGACAGGGCCGCTGGAAACACCATATATTTT. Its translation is CASSLRDRAAGNTIYF.

CDR3: CASRAGTSGPKPTDTQYF. The CDR3 DNA is TGTGCCAGCAGGGCCGGGACTAGCGGCCCTAAACCCACAGATACGCAGTATTTT. The chain employs TRBV2 and TRBJ2-3, with 11 bases aligning to TRBD2. CDR1 SNHLY and CDR2 FYNNEI come from the germline V gene. The CDR3 has 18 amino acids. Germline trimming cut 6 bases from V and 2 bases from J; bases unmatched to any gene: 13.

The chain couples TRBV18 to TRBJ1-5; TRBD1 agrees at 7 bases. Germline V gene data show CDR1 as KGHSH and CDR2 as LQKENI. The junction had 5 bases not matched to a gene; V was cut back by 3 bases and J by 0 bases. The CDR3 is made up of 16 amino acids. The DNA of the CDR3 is TGTGCCAGCTCACCGGGACAGCTATATAGCAATCAGCCCCAGCATTTT. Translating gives CASSPGQLYSNQPQHF. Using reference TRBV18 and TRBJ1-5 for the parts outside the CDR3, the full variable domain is NAGVMQNPRHLVRRRGQEARLRCSPMKGHSHVYWYRQLPEEGLKFMVYLQKENIIDESGMPKERFSAEFPKEGPSILRIQQVVRGDSAAYFCASSPGQLYSNQPQHFGDGTRLSIL.

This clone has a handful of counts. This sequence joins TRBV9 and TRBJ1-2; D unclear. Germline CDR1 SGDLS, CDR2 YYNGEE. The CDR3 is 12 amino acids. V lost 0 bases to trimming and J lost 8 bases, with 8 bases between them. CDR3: CASSVVRGGYTF. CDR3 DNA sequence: TGTGCCAGCAGCGTAGTAAGAGGGGGCTACACCTTC.

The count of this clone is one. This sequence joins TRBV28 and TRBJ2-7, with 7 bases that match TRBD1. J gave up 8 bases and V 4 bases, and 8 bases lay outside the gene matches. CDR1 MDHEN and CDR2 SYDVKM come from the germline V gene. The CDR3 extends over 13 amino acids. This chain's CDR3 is CASSSGTATQQYF. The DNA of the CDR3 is TGTGCCAGCAGTTCCGGGACAGCCACGCAGCAGTACTTC.

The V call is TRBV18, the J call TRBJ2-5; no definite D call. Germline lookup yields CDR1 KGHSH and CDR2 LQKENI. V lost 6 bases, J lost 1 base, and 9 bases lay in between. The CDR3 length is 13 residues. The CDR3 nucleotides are TGTGCCAGCTCGGCCTTCACCCAAGAGACCCAGTACTTC. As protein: CASSAFTQETQYF.

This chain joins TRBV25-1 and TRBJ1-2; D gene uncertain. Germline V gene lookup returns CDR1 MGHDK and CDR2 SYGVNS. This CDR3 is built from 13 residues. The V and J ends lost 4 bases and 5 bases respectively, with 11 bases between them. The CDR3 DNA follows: TGTGCCAGCAGTGCCGGGTCCTGGTATGGCTACACCTTC. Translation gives CASSAGSWYGYTF.

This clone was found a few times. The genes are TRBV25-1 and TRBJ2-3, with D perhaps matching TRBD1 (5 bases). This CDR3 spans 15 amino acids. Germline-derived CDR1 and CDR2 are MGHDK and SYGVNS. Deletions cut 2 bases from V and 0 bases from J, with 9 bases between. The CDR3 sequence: CASSEDRASTDTQYF. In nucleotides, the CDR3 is TGTGCCAGCAGTGAAGACAGAGCTAGCACAGATACGCAGTATTTT.